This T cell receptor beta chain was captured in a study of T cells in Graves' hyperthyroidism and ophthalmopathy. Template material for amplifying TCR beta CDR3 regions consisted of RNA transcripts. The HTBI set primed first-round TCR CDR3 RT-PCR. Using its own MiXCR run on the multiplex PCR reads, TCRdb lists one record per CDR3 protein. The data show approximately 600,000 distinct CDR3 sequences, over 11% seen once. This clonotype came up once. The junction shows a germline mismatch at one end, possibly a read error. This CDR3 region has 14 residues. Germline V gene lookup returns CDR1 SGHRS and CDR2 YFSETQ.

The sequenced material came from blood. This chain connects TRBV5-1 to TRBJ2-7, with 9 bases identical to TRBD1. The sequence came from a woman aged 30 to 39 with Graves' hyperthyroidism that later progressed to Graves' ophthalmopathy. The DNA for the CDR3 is TGCGCCAGCACTAGACAGGGGGACTCCTACGAGCAGCACTTC. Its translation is CASTRQGDSYEQHF.